What follows are 23 T cell receptor beta chains derived from one specimen sequenced in a study of T cell repertoires in ileal Crohn's disease. Data came from immunoSEQ multiplex PCR; TCRdb stores just in-frame clones and leaves some out. Among 9,500 to 12,000 clones, about nine tenths were seen once, and the ten largest hold 9.5%. This sample's time point: inflamed ileum from the surgical specimen. The sequenced material came from ileal tissue. The receptor set was obtained from an adult with Crohn's disease.

This rearrangement joins TRBV10-3 to TRBJ2-2, with D possibly called TRBD1 or TRBD2 (5 bases each). The CDR3 runs 15 residues. Trimming removed 6 bases at V and 7 bases at J, with 18 bases between. Germline values: CDR1 ENHRY, CDR2 SYGVKD. As DNA, the CDR3 is TGTGCCATCAGGAGGGGTCCCATTGAGAGCGGGGAGCTGTTTTTT. Its protein is CAIRRGPIESGELFF.

The chain has TRBV30 and TRBJ1-2; D is unclear. Germline CDR1 GTSNPN, CDR2 SVGIG (reference sequence). The V and J ends lost 3 bases and 4 bases respectively, with 9 bases between them. The CDR3 is 12 residues long. CDR3 amino acids: CAWRLVLYGYTF. The CDR3 region has the DNA TGTGCCTGGAGACTCGTTCTCTATGGCTACACCTTC.

This chain joins TRBV7-9 and TRBJ2-3, with 10 bases fitting TRBD2. The J segment lost 2 bases and the V segment lost 3 bases, leaving 5 bases of the junction unmatched. The length of the CDR3 is 16 residues. The V gene's germline CDR1 is SEHNR and CDR2 FQNEAQ (reference sequence). DNA for the CDR3: TGTGCCAGCAGCTTGCGGACTAGCGGCCTCACAGATACGCAGTATTTT. Translation gives CASSLRTSGLTDTQYF.

This chain joins TRBV7-2 and TRBJ2-7; D unresolved. Between the trimmed V and J ends, which lost 3 bases and 6 bases, there was a span of 6 bases. Germline-derived CDR1 and CDR2 are SGHTA and FQGNSA. The CDR3 is 11 amino acids. For the CDR3, the DNA is TGTGCCAGCAGCTTCCAGCGCGAGCAGTACTTC. Amino acids: CASSFQREQYF.

This chain links TRBV7-6 with TRBJ2-5; 8 bases are a match to TRBD1. J gave up 1 base and V 5 bases, and 3 bases lay outside the gene matches. The CDR3 is made up of 14 amino acids. Germline V gene sequence: CDR1 SGHVS, CDR2 FNYEAQ. The CDR3 bases are TGTGCCAGCAGCACGGGACAGGCCCAAGAGACCCAGTACTTC. Its protein is CASSTGQAQETQYF. Full variable domain (outside the CDR3, taken from reference TRBV7-6 and TRBJ2-5): GAGVSQSPRYKVTKRGQDVALRCDPISGHVSLYWYRQALGQGPEFLTYFNYEAQQDKSGLPNDRFSAERPEGSISTLTIQRTEQRDSAMYRCASSTGQAQETQYFGPGTRLLVL.

This clone was observed a single time. V is TRBV21-1 and J is TRBJ2-7; TRBD1, the table's D call, was not compared with the DNA. TRBV21-1 is shown as a pseudogene. This CDR3 region has 14 residues. CDR3 sequence: CASSNQGADFEQYV. The CDR3 DNA reads as TGTGCCAGCAGCAACCAAGGGGCAGATTTCGAGCAGTACGTC.

This clone turned up a few times. This chain uses TRBV2 with TRBJ1-4; D is unclear. This CDR3 region has 14 residues. V dropped 6 bases and J dropped 4 bases, with 12 bases sitting between them. Germline CDR1 and CDR2: SNHLY and FYNNEI. Written as DNA, the CDR3 is TGTGCCAGCAGCCGAACAGCGAATAATGAAAAACTGTTTTTT. Protein sequence: CASSRTANNEKLFF.

The chain links TRBV7-2 to TRBJ2-7; a possible D gene is TRBD2 (5 bases). The germline V and J ends were trimmed by 5 bases and 3 bases, with 11 bases remaining between them. CDR1 SGHTA and CDR2 FQGNSA come from the germline V gene. The CDR3 has 13 amino acids. The CDR3 DNA is TGTGCCAGCAGCCCGGGGTTTCTCTACGAGCAGTACTTC. Its translation is CASSPGFLYEQYF.

V usage is TRBV6-1 and J usage is TRBJ1-1; 7 nucleotides line up with TRBD1. From germline, CDR1 is MNHNS and CDR2 SASEGT. The CDR3 length is 14 residues. The junction had 12 bases not matched to a gene; V was cut back by 6 bases and J by 8 bases. The CDR3 DNA is TGTGCCAGCAGAGACAGACAGGGCTCCTGGGAAGCTTTCTTT. The encoded protein is CASRDRQGSWEAFF.

This clone was seen once. The rearrangement joins TRBV27 to TRBJ1-5; the match to TRBD1 covers 7 bases. V lost 6 bases to trimming and J lost 7 bases; unmatched junction nucleotides: 12. The CDR3 has 15 residues. Germline V CDR1 and CDR2: MNHEY, SMNVEV (reference sequence). The CDR3 region has the DNA TGTGCCAGCAGCCGGACAGGCCCCCCGGGGCAGCCCCAGCATTTT. Translating it yields CASSRTGPPGQPQHF.

The V call is TRBV29-1, the J call TRBJ2-1; D is undetermined. The germline V gene encodes CDR1 SQVTM and CDR2 ANQGSEA. The CDR3 length is 13 residues. V dropped 2 bases and J dropped 8 bases, with 13 bases sitting between them. CDR3 loop: CSVESGLSDEQFF. CDR3 bases: TGCAGCGTTGAATCCGGGCTAAGTGATGAGCAGTTCTTC.

This chain uses TRBV5-1 with TRBJ2-3, with 10 bases identical to TRBD2. The V segment lost 0 bases and the J segment 2 bases; nucleotides outside the gene matches: 6. Germline V gene sequence: CDR1 SGHRS, CDR2 YFSETQ. The CDR3 is made up of 17 amino acids. This CDR3 is CASSLAMTSGFTDTQYF. CDR3 DNA sequence: TGCGCCAGCAGCTTGGCGATGACTAGCGGGTTCACAGATACGCAGTATTTT.

CDR3 nucleotide sequence: TGTGCCAGCAGCTTAATAAGTTCGGGACAGCTATACGAGCAGTACTTC. It codes for CASSLISSGQLYEQYF. The rearrangement links TRBV7-2 to TRBJ2-7, with 7 bases aligning to TRBD1. The germline CDR1 and CDR2 sequences are SGHTA and FQGNSA. The CDR3 is 16 residues long. The V and J ends lost 2 bases and 4 bases, in that order; junction bases with no gene match: 11.

The rearrangement uses TRBV7-2 and TRBJ2-1; D perhaps matches TRBD2 (7 bases). This CDR3 spans 15 amino acids. The ends were cut back, 5 bases at V and 9 bases at J, with 20 bases in the middle. Germline assignment: CDR1 SGHTA and CDR2 FQGNSA. In nucleotides, the CDR3 is TGTGCCAGCAGCCCCAGGGGTCCGACGGGGGGTGAGCAGTTCTTC. Residues: CASSPRGPTGGEQFF.

The V and J genes are TRBV2 and TRBJ1-2, with D hard to call. Trimming removed 6 bases at V and 3 bases at J, with 11 bases between. This CDR3 is built from 13 residues. CDR1 SNHLY and CDR2 FYNNEI come from the germline V gene. CDR3 coding DNA: TGTGCCAGCAGAGAGGGAGAGCACTATGGCTACACCTTC. Translation gives CASREGEHYGYTF.

The chain carries TRBV2 and TRBJ2-7; the match to TRBD1 covers 7 bases. The trim removed 9 bases at V and 3 bases at J, leaving 8 bases unmatched. Germline CDR1 SNHLY, CDR2 FYNNEI. There are 13 residues in the CDR3. DNA of the CDR3: TGTGCCAGGACTAACAGGGGCGACTACGAGCAGTACGTC. The encoded protein is CARTNRGDYEQYV.

V is TRBV30 and J is TRBJ1-1, with TRBD1 matching 8 bases. Germline V lookup: CDR1 GTSNPN, CDR2 SVGIG (reference sequence). V trimming: 4 bases; J trimming: 5 bases; junction bases outside the gene matches: 9. This CDR3 contains 14 residues. The CDR3 spells CAWKGQDWRTEAFF. The CDR3 region has the DNA TGTGCCTGGAAGGGACAGGATTGGCGGACTGAAGCTTTCTTT. The whole variable domain, filled in from reference TRBV30 and TRBJ1-1, reads SQTIHQWPATLVQPVGSPLSLECTVEGTSNPNLYWYRQAAGRGLQLLFYSVGIGQISSEVPQNLSASRPQDRQFILSSKKLLLSDSGFYLCAWKGQDWRTEAFFGQGTRLTVV.

The chain couples TRBV7-2 to TRBJ2-1; TRBD2 might be the D (6 bases). CDR3 length: 17 amino acids. Trimming pared 5 bases from V and 8 bases from J, leaving 25 bases between. Germline V gene lookup returns CDR1 SGHTA and CDR2 FQGNSA. Written as DNA, the CDR3 is TGTGCCAGCAGCCTTAGGTCCGGGAGCCCCCGCGGCTATGAGCAGTTCTTC. Amino acids: CASSLRSGSPRGYEQFF.

The rearrangement joins TRBV7-2 to TRBJ2-1; the D gene is possibly TRBD2 (6 bases). The CDR3 runs 15 residues. Trimming pared 1 base from V and 7 bases from J, leaving 14 bases between. The germline CDR1 and CDR2 sequences are SGHTA and FQGNSA. For the CDR3, the DNA is TGTGCCAGCAGCTTAGGGAGGGTAGCTGTGAATGAGCAGTTCTTC. Residues: CASSLGRVAVNEQFF. Using reference TRBV7-2 and TRBJ2-1 for the parts outside the CDR3, the full variable domain is GAGVSQSPSNKVTEKGKDVELRCDPISGHTALYWYRQSLGQGLEFLIYFQGNSAPDKSGLPSDRFSAERTGGSVSTLTIQRTQQEDSAVYLCASSLGRVAVNEQFFGPGTRLTVL.

The genes are TRBV5-8 and TRBJ2-5; the D is unclear. The CDR3 is 11 residues long. V was trimmed by 3 bases and J by 7 bases, leaving 7 bases between them. From germline, CDR1 is SGHTS and CDR2 YDEGEE. The CDR3 here is CASSSRGTQYF. As DNA, the CDR3 is TGTGCCAGCAGCTCCCGTGGGACCCAGTACTTC.

The V and J genes are TRBV7-2 and TRBJ2-7; 11 bases fit TRBD2. Germline trimming cut 0 bases from V and 2 bases from J; bases unmatched to any gene: 0. The CDR3 has 15 amino acids. Germline V gene lookup returns CDR1 SGHTA and CDR2 FQGNSA. The CDR3 DNA reads TGTGCCAGCAGCTTAGCGACTAGCGGGGCCTACGAGCAGTACTTC. Translating it yields CASSLATSGAYEQYF.

The V call is TRBV9, the J call TRBJ2-1, with D perhaps TRBD2 (6 bases). Germline V gene sequence: CDR1 SGDLS, CDR2 YYNGEE. V was clipped by 3 bases and J by 5 bases, with 15 bases between them. This CDR3 is 15 amino acids long. The CDR3 here is CASSGGERINNEQFF. The CDR3 DNA follows: TGTGCCAGCAGCGGGGGGGAACGAATAAACAATGAGCAGTTCTTC.

This sequence joins TRBV5-1 and TRBJ2-5, with 7 nucleotides matching TRBD2. CDR1 is SGHRS and CDR2 is YFSETQ in the germline V gene. This CDR3 spans 15 amino acids. V was clipped by 6 bases and J by 1 base; unmatched bases: 9. The CDR3 DNA follows: TGCGCCAGCAATGGTGGGAGGGTCTCCCAAGAGACCCAGTACTTC. Translated, it gives CASNGGRVSQETQYF. Filled out from reference TRBV5-1 and TRBJ2-5, the complete variable domain reads KAGVTQTPRYLIKTRGQQVTLSCSPISGHRSVSWYQQTPGQGLQFLFEYFSETQRNKGNFPGRFSGRQFSNSRSEMNVSTLELGDSALYLCASNGGRVSQETQYFGPGTRLLVL.